This T cell receptor beta chain was retrieved from a study of naive and memory T cell subsets. Broader study findings: In naive cells, over 85% of TCR sequences were seen only once.

From the second PCR step, alpha and beta chains were amplified apart. Note on this clonotype: Its antigen is not identified.

Both TRBC1 and TRBC2 were covered by a beta constant-region primer of two equimolar oligonucleotides. One entry per CDR3 protein, called by TCRdb with MiXCR from the UMI-ligation and nested PCR reads. The table shows about 150,000 distinct CDR3 sequences, with 15% to 20% occurring only once. The germline V gene has CDR1 SQVTM and CDR2 ANQGSEA. V shed 5 bases and J 4 bases; nucleotides not matched to a gene: 18. CDR3 size: 17 residues. V and J are TRBV29-1 and TRBJ2-7, with 9 bases that match TRBD1. The specimen sequenced was naive CD4+ T cells from blood. The source is a human donor in good health. In DNA form, the CDR3 reads TGCAGCGTTCGAACCGTTAACCGGGACAGGGCCCTATACGAGCAGTACTTC. Residues: CSVRTVNRDRALYEQYF.